This TCR beta chain emerged from a study of cytomegalovirus exposure and HLA in healthy donors. Primers: 60 Vbeta forward and 13 Jbeta reverse. The protocol was immunoSEQ multiplex PCR, while the TCRdb copy is restricted to in-frame clones and leaves out a portion. The profile shows 15,000 to 20,000 clones, 70% to 80% of them singletons. The germline CDR1 and CDR2 sequences are SGHAT and FQNNGV. V was shortened by 3 bases and J by 0 bases, with 13 bases between the two germline ends. The CDR3 covers 16 residues. This TCR derives from a young man in good health and CMV-seronegative. V and J are TRBV11-2 and TRBJ2-3; D is perhaps TRBD1 (6 bases). The sequenced material came from PBMCs. The CDR3 nucleotides are TGTGCCAGCAGCTTTGGACAGTCCCCTAGCACAGATACGCAGTATTTT. This encodes CASSFGQSPSTDTQYF.